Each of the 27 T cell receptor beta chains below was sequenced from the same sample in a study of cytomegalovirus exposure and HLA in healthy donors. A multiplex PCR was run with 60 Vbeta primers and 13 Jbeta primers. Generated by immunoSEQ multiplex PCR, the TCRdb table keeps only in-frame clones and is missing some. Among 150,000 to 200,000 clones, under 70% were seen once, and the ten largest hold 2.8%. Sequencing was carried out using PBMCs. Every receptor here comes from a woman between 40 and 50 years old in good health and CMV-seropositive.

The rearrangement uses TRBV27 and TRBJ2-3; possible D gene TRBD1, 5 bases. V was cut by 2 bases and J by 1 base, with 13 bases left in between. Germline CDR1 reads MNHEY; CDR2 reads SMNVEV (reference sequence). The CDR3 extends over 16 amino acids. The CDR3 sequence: CASSLIQARGTDTQYF. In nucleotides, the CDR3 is TGTGCCAGCAGTTTAATACAGGCCAGGGGCACAGATACGCAGTATTTT.

CDR3 region: CSVELTGELHEQYF. The CDR3 coding sequence is TGCAGCGTTGAGCTGACAGGGGAGCTCCACGAGCAGTACTTC. The V and J genes are TRBV29-1 and TRBJ2-5, with 8 nucleotides matching TRBD1. Gene TRBJ2-7 matches the end of the DNA better, so the J call may be wrong. Germline-derived CDR1 and CDR2 are SQVTM and ANQGSEA. The CDR3 totals 14 residues.

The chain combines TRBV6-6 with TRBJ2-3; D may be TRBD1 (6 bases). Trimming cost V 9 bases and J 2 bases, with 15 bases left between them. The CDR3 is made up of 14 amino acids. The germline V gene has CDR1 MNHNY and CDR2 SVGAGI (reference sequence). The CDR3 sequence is CASIRDNPTDTQYF. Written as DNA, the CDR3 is TGTGCCAGTATCCGGGACAACCCCACAGATACGCAGTATTTT.

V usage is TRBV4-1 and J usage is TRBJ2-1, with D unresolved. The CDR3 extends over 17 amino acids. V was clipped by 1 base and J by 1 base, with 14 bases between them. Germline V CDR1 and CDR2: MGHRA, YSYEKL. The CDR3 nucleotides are TGCGCCAGCAGCCAAGGCCCGGCGGAGCTTTCCTACAATGAGCAGTTCTTC. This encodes CASSQGPAELSYNEQFF.

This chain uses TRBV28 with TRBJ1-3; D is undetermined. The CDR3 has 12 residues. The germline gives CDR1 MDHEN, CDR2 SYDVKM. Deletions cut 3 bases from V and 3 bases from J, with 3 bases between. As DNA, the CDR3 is TGTGCCAGCAGTTTCGTTGGAAACACCATATATTTT. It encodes CASSFVGNTIYF.

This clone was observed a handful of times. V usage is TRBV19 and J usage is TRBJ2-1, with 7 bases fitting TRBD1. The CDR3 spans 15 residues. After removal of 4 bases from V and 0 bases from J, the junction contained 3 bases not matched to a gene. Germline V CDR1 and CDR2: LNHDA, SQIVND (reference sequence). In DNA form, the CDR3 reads TGTGCCAGTAGTACCACAGGGGCCTCCTACAATGAGCAGTTCTTC. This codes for CASSTTGASYNEQFF.

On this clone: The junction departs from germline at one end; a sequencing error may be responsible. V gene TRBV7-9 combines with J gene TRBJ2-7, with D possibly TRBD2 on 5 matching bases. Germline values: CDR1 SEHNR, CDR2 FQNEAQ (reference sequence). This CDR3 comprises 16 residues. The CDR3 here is CSSSLAYGSAAYEQYF. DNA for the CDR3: TGTTCCAGCAGCTTAGCGTATGGCTCTGCTGCCTACGAGCAGTACTTC.

Here the CDR3 reads CASSWGGNQPQHF. The CDR3 DNA reads as TGTGCCAGCAGTTGGGGAGGCAATCAGCCCCAGCATTTT. The genes are TRBV28 and TRBJ1-5; no clear D. The CDR3 has 13 residues. Trimming left V 4 bases short and J 2 bases short, with 6 bases between. CDR1 MDHEN and CDR2 SYDVKM come from the germline V gene.

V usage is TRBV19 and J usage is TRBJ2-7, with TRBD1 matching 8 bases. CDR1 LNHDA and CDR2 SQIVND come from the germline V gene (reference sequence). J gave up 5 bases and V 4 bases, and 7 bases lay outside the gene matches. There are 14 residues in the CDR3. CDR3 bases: TGTGCCAGTAGTACCACCGGGACAGGAGACGAGCAGTACTTC. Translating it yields CASSTTGTGDEQYF.

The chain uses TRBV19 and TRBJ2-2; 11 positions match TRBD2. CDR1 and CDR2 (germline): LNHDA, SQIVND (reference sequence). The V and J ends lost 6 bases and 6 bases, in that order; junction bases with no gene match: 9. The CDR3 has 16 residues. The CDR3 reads CASRASGRTLSGELFF. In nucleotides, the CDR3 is TGTGCCAGTAGAGCTAGCGGGAGGACCCTTTCCGGGGAGCTGTTTTTT.

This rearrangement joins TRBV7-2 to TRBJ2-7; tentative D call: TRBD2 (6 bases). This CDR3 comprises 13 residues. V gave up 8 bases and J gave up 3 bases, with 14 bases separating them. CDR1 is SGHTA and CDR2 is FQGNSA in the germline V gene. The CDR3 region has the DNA TGTGCCAGCGCGAGGCGGGGTAACTACGAGCAGTACTTC. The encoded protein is CASARRGNYEQYF.

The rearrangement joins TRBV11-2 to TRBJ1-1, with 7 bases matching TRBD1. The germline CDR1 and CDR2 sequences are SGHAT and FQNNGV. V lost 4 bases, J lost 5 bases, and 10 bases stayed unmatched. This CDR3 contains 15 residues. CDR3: CASSSRKQGRTEAFF. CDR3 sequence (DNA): TGTGCCAGCAGCTCACGCAAACAGGGGCGGACTGAAGCTTTCTTT.

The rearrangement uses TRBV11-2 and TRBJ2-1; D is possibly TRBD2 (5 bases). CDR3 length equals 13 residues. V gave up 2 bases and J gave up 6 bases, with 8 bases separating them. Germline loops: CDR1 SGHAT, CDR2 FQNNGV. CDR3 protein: CASSLQAANEQFF. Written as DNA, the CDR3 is TGTGCCAGCAGCTTACAAGCGGCCAATGAGCAGTTCTTC.

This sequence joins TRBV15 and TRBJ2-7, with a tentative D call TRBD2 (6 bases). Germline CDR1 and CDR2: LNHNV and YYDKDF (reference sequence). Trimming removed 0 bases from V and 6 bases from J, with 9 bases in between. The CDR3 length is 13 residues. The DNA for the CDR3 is TGTGCCACCAGCAGAGATAGGGGAGGCGAGCAGTACTTC. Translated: CATSRDRGGEQYF. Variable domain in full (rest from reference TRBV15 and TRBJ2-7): DAMVIQNPRYQVTQFGKPVTLSCSQTLNHNVMYWYQQKSSQAPKLLFHYYDKDFNNEADTPDNFQSRRPNTSFCFLDIRSPGLGDTAMYLCATSRDRGGEQYFGPGTRLTVT.

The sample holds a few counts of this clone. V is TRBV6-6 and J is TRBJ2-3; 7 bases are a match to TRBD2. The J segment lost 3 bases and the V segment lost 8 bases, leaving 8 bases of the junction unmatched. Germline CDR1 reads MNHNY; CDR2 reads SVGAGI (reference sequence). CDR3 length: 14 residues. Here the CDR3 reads CASLDLSGTDTQYF. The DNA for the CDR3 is TGTGCCAGCCTGGACCTTAGCGGGACAGATACGCAGTATTTT.

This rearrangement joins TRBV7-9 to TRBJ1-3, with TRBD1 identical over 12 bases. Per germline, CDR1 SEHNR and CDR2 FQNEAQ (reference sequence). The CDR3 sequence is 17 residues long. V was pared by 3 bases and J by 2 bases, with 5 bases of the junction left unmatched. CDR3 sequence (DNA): TGTGCCAGCAGCTTGGGACAGGGGGCGCAGACTGGAAACACCATATATTTT. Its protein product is CASSLGQGAQTGNTIYF.

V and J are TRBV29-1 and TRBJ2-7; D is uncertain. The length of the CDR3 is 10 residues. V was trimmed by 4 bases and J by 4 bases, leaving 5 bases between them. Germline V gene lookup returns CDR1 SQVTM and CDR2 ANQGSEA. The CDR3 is CSVGGYEQYF. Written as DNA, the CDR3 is TGCAGCGTTGGCGGATACGAGCAGTACTTC.

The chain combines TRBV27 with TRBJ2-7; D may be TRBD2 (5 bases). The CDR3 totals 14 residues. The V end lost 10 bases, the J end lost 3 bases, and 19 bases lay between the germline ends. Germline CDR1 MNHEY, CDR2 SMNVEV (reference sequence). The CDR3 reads CANERGKPLYEQYF. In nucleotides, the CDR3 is TGTGCCAACGAAAGAGGGAAACCCCTCTACGAGCAGTACTTC.

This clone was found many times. CDR3 nucleotides: TGTGCCAGCAGCGGAACTAGCGGGCAATCCTACGAGCAGTACTTC. Translated: CASSGTSGQSYEQYF. J is TRBJ2-7 and V is TRBV4-2; 9 bases align to TRBD2. CDR3 length: 15 residues. Losses at the gene ends were 5 bases for V and 1 base for J; bases not matched to a gene: 6. In germline, CDR1 is LGHNA, CDR2 YNFKEQ.

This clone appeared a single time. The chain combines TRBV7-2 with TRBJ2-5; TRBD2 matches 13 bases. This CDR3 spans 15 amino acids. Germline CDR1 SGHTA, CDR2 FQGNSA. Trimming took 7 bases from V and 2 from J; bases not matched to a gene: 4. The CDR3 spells CASKGTSGNQETQYF. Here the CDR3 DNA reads TGTGCCAGCAAGGGGACTAGCGGGAATCAAGAGACCCAGTACTTC.

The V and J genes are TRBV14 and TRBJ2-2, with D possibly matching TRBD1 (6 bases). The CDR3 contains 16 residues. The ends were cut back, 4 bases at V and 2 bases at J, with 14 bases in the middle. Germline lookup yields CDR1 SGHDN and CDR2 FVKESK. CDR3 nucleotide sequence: TGTGCCAGCAGCCGCGTGGGGGCGCTAAACACCGGGGAGCTGTTTTTT. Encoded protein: CASSRVGALNTGELFF.

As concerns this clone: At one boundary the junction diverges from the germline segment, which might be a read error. CDR3 in amino acids: CASTTGIGDNSPLNF. In DNA form, the CDR3 reads TGTGCCAGTACCACCGGGATTGGAGATAATTCACCCCTCAACTTT. The chain couples TRBV19 to TRBJ1-6; D not resolved. CDR1 and CDR2 from the germline V gene are LNHDA and SQIVND (reference sequence). The CDR3 is 15 amino acids.

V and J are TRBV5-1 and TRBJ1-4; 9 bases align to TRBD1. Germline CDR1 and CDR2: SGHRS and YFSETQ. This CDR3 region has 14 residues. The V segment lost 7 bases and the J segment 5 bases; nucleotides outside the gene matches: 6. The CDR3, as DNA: TGCGCCAGCCAGACCGGGACAGGGAATGAAAAACTGTTTTTT. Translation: CASQTGTGNEKLFF. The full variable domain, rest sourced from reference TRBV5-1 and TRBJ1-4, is KAGVTQTPRYLIKTRGQQVTLSCSPISGHRSVSWYQQTPGQGLQFLFEYFSETQRNKGNFPGRFSGRQFSNSRSEMNVSTLELGDSALYLCASQTGTGNEKLFFGSGTQLSVL.

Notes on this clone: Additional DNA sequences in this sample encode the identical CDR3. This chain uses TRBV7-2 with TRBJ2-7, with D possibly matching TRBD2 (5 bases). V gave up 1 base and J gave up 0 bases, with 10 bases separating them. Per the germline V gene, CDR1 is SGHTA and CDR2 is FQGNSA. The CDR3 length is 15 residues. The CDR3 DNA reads TGTGCCAGCAGCTTAGGGGCGGGCCGCTCCTACGAGCAGTACTTC. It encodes CASSLGAGRSYEQYF.

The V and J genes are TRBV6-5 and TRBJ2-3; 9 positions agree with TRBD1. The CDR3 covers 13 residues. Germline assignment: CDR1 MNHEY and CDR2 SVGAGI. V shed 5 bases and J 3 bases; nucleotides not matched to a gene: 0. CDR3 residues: CASSDRGTDTQYF. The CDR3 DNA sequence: TGTGCCAGCAGTGACAGGGGGACAGATACGCAGTATTTT.

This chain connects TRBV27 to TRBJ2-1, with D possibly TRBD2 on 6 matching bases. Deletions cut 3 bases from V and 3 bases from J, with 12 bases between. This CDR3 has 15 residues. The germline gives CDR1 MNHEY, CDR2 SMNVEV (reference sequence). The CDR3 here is CASSLGQGLYNEQFF. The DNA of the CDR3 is TGTGCCAGCAGTTTGGGCCAGGGACTCTACAATGAGCAGTTCTTC.

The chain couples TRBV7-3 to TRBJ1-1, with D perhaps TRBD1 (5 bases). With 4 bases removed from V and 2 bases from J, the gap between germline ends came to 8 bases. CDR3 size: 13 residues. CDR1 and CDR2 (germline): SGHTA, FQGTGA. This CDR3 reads CASSSDSNTEAFF. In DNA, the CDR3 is TGTGCCAGCAGCTCCGACAGTAACACTGAAGCTTTCTTT.